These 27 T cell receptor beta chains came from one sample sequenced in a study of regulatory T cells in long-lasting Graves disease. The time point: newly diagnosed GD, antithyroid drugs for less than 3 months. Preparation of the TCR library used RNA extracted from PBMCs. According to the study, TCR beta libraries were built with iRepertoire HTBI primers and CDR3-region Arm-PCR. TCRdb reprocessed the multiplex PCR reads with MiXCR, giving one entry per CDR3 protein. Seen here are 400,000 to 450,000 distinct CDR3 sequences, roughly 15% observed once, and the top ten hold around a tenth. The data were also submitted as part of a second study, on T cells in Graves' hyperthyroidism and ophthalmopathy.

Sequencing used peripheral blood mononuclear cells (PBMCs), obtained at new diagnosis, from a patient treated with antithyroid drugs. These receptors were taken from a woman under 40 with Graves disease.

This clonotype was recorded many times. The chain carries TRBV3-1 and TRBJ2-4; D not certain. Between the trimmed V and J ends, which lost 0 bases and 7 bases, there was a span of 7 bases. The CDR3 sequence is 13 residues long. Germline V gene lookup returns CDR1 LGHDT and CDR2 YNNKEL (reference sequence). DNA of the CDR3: TGTGCCAGCAGCCAAGAGGGCCGGAACATTCAGTACTTC. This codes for CASSQEGRNIQYF.

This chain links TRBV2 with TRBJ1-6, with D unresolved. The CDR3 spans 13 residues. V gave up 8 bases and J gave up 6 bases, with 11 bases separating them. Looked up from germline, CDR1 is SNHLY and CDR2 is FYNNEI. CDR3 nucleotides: TGTGCCAGCTGGCGGGTTTCTAATTCACCCCTCCACTTT. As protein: CASWRVSNSPLHF.

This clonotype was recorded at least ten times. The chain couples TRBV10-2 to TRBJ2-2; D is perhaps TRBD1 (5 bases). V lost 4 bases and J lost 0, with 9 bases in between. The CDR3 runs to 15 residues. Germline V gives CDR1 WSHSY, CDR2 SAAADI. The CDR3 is CASSGLGPNTGELFF. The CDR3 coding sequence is TGCGCCAGCAGTGGTCTGGGGCCGAACACCGGGGAGCTGTTTTTT.

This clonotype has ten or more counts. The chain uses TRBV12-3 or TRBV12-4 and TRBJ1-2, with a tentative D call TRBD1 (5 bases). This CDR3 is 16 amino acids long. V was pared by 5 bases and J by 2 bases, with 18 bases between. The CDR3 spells CASSLTNRSPNYGYTF. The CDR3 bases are TGTGCCAGCAGTCTAACGAACAGGTCCCCCAACTATGGCTACACCTTC.

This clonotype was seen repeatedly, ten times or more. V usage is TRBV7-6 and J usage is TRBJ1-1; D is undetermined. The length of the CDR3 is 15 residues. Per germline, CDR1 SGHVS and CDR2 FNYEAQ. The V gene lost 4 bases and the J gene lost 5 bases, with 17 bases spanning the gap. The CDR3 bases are TGTGCCAGCAGCTACCTTGTAGGAGGACTAACTGAAGCTTTCTTT. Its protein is CASSYLVGGLTEAFF. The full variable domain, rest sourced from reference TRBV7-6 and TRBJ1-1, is GAGVSQSPRYKVTKRGQDVALRCDPISGHVSLYWYRQALGQGPEFLTYFNYEAQQDKSGLPNDRFSAERPEGSISTLTIQRTEQRDSAMYRCASSYLVGGLTEAFFGQGTRLTVV.

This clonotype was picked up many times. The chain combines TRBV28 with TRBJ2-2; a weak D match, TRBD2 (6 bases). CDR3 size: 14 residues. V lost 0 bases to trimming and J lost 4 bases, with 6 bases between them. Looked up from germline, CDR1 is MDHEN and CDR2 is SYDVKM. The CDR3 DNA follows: TGTGCCAGCAGTTTATGGGGGGGCACCGGGGAGCTGTTTTTT. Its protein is CASSLWGGTGELFF.

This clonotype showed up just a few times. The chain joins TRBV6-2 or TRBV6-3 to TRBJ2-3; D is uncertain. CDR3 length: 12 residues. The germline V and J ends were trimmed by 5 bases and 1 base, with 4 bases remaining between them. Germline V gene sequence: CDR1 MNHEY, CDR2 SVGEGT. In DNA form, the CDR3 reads TGTGCCAGCAGTCATGGCACAGATACGCAGTATTTT. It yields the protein CASSHGTDTQYF.

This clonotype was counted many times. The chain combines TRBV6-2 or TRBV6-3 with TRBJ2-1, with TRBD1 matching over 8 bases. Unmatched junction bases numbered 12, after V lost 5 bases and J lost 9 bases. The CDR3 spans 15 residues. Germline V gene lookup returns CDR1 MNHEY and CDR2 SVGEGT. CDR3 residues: CASSEGTGGISEQFF. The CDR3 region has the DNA TGTGCCAGCAGTGAGGGAACAGGGGGGATAAGTGAGCAGTTCTTC.

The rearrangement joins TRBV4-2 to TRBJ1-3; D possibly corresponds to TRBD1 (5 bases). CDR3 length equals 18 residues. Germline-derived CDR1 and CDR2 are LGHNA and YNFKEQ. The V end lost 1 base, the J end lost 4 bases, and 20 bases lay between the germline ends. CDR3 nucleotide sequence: TGTGCCAGCAGCCAAGGGAGAGGCGGGGGTAGGAGCGGAAACACCATATATTTT. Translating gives CASSQGRGGGRSGNTIYF.

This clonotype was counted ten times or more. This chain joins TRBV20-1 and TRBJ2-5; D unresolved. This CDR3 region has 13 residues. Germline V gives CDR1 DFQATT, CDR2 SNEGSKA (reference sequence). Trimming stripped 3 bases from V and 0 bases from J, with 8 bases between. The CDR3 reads CSASGWDQETQYF. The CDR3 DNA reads TGCAGTGCTAGTGGATGGGACCAAGAGACCCAGTACTTC.

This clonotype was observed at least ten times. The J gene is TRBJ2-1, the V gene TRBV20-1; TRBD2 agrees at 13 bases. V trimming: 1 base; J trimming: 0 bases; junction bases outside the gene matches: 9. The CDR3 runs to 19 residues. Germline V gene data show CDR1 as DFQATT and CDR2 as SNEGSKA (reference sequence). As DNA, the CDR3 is TGCAGTGCTAGAGCTAAGGGACTAGCGGGATTGAGCTCCTACAATGAGCAGTTCTTC. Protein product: CSARAKGLAGLSSYNEQFF.

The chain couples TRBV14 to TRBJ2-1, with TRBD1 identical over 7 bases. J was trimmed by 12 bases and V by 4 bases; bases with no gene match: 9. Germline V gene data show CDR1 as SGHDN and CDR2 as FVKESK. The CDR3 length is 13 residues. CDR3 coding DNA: TGTGCCAGCAGCCCAAAGGGTAGACAGGGGCAGTTCTTC. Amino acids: CASSPKGRQGQFF.

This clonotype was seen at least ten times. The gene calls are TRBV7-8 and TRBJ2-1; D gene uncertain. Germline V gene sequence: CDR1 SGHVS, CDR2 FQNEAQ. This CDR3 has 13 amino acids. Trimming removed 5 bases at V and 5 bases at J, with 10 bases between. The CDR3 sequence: CASSARLDNEQFF. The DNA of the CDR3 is TGTGCCAGCAGCGCCCGACTGGACAATGAGCAGTTCTTC.

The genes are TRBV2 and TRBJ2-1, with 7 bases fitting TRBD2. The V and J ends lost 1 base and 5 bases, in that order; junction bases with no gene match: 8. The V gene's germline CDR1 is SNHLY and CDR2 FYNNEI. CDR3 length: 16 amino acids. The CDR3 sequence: CASSEEGASGNNEQFF. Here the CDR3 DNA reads TGTGCCAGCAGTGAAGAAGGGGCTAGCGGAAACAATGAGCAGTTCTTC. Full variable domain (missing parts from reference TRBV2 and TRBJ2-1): EPEVTQTPSHQVTQMGQEVILRCVPISNHLYFYWYRQILGQKVEFLVSFYNNEISEKSEIFDDQFSVERPDGSNFTLKIRSTKLEDSAMYFCASSEEGASGNNEQFFGPGTRLTVL.

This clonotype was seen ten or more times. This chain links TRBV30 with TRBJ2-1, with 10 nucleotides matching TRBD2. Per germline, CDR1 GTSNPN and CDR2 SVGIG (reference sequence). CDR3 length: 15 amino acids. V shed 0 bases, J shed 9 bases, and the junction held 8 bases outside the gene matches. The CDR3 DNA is TGTGCCTGGAGTGTACGTCCTAGCGGGAGTAGTGAGCAGTTCTTC. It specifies CAWSVRPSGSSEQFF.

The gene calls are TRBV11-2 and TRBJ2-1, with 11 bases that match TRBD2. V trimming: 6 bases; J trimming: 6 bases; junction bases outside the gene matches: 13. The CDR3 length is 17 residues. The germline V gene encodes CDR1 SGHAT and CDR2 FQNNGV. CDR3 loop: CASRLAGASLDRNEQFF. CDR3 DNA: TGTGCCAGCAGACTAGCGGGGGCGTCCCTCGATCGCAATGAGCAGTTCTTC. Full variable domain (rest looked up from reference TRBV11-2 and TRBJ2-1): EAGVAQSPRYKIIEKRQSVAFWCNPISGHATLYWYQQILGQGPKLLIQFQNNGVVDDSQLPKDRFSAERLKGVDSTLKIQPAKLEDSAVYLCASRLAGASLDRNEQFFGPGTRLTVL.

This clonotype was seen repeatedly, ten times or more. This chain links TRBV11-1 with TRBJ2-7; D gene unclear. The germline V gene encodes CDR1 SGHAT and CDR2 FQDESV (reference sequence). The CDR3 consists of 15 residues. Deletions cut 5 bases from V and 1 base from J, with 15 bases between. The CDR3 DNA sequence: TGTGCCAGCAGCCCTGGGCAGGCTGATTCCTACGAGCAGTACTTC. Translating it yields CASSPGQADSYEQYF.

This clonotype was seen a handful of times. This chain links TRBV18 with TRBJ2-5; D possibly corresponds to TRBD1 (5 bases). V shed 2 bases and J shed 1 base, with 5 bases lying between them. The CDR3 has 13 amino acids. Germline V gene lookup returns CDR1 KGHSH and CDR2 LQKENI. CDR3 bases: TGTGCCAGCTCACCAGACAGCCAAGAGACCCAGTACTTC. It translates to CASSPDSQETQYF.

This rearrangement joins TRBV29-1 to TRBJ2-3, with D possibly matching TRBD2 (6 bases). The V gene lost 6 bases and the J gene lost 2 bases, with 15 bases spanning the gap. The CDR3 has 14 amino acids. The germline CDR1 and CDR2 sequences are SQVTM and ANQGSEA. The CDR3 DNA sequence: TGCAGCGTCTTCAGAGCGGGTTACACAGATACGCAGTATTTT. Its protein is CSVFRAGYTDTQYF.

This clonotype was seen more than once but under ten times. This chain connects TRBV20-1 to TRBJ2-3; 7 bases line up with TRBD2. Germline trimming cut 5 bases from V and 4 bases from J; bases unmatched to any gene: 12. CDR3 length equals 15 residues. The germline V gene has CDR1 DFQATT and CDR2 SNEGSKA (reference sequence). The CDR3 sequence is CSALRGGGGSDTQYF. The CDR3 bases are TGCAGTGCTCTACGCGGTGGGGGAGGGTCAGATACGCAGTATTTT.

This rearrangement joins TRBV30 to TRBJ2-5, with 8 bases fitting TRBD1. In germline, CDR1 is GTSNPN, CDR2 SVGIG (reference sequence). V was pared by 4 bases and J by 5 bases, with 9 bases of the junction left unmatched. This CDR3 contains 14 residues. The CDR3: CAWMAQGARETQYF. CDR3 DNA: TGTGCCTGGATGGCGCAGGGGGCGCGGGAGACCCAGTACTTC.

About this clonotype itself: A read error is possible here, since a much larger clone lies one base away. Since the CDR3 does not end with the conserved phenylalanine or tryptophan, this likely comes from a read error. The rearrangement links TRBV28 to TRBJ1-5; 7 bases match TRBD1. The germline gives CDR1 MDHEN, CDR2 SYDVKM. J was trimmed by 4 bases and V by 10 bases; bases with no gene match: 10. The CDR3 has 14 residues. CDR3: CANQGGGWNQPQHL. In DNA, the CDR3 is TGTGCCAACCAGGGAGGGGGCTGGAATCAGCCCCAGCATCTT.

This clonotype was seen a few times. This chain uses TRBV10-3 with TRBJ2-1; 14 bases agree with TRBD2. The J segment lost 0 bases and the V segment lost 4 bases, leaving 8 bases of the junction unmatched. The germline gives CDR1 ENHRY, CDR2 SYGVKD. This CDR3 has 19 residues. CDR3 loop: CAISGGGTSGGGSYNEQFF. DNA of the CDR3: TGTGCCATCAGTGGGGGGGGGACTAGCGGGGGAGGCTCCTACAATGAGCAGTTCTTC.

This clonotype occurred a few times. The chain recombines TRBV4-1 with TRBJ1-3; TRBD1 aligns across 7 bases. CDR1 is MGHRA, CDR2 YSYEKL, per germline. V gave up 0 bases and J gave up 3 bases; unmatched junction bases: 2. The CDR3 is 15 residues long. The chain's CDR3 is CASSQEDRVGNTIYF. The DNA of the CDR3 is TGCGCCAGCAGCCAAGAAGACAGGGTTGGAAACACCATATATTTT.

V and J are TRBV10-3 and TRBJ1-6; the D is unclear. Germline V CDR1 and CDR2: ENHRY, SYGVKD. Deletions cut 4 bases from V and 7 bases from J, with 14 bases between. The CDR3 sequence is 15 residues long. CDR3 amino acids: CAISGGRERNSPLHF. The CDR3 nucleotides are TGTGCCATCAGTGGTGGAAGGGAAAGGAATTCACCCCTCCACTTT.

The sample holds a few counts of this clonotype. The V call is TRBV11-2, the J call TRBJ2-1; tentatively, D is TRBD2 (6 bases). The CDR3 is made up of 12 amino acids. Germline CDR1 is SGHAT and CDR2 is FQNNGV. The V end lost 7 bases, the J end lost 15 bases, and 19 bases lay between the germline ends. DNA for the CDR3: TGTGCCAGCAACTCCCGGGTTAGCGGCTCGTTCTTC. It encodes CASNSRVSGSFF.

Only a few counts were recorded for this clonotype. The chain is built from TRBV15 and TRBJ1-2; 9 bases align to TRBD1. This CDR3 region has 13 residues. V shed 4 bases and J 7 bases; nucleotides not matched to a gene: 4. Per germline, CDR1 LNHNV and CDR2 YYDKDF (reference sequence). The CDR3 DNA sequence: TGTGCCACCAGCAAAATACAGGGGGCTGGCTACACCTTC. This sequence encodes CATSKIQGAGYTF.